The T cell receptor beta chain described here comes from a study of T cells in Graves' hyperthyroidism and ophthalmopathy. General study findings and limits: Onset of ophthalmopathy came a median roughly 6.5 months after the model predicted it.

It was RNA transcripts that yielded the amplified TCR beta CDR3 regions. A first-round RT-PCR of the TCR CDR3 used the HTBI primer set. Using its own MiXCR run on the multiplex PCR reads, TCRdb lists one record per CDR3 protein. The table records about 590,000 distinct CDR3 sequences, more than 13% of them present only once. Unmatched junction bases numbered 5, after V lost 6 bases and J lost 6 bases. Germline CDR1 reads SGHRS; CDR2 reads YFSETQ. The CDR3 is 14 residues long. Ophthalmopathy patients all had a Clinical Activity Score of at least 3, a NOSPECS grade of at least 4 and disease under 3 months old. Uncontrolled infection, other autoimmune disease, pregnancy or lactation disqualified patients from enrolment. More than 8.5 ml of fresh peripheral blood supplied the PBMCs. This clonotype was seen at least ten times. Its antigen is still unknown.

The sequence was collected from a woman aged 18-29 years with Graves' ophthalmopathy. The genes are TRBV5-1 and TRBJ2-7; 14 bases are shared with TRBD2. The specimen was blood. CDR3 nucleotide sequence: TGCGCCAGCACCGGGACTAGCGGGAGACTCGAGCAGTACTTC. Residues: CASTGTSGRLEQYF.